The rows below give T cell receptor beta chains drawn from one sample of a study of siplizumab effects on memory and regulatory T cells. Sequencing was performed with immunoSEQ multiplex PCR; in TCRdb, only in-frame clones are kept and a portion is missing. Of 100,000 to 120,000 clones listed, 80% to 95% are singletons. Input material: CD4+ T cells sorted from blood. The receptors come from a human donor in good health. The CDR3 runs from the conserved cysteine through the conserved F or W.

len: 14
v_gene: TRBV6-5
CDR3aa: CASSYKPGNQPQHF

len: 15
v_gene: TRBV27
CDR3aa: CASSLSSYSGNTIYF

len: 15
v_gene: TRBV5-4
CDR3aa: CASSLPGTRLYEQYF

len: 17
v_gene: TRBV4-2
CDR3aa: CASSQVESPSGEETQYF

len: 14
v_gene: TRBV5-1
CDR3aa: CASSLATGYYEQYF

len: 15
v_gene: TRBV5-4
CDR3aa: CASTRQGLVFETQYF

len: 17
v_gene: TRBV10-1
CDR3aa: CASSESRGSALTDTQYF

len: 14
v_gene: TRBV28
CDR3aa: CASSLPSGGNEQFF

len: 16
v_gene: TRBV19
CDR3aa: CASSQLGLRLNNEQFF

len: 15
v_gene: TRBV7-9
CDR3aa: CASSIPGLNTGELFF

len: 13
v_gene: TRBV6-5
CDR3aa: CASSRDSQETQYF

len: 16
v_gene: TRBV5-1
CDR3aa: CASSGGASSGANVLTF

len: 15
v_gene: TRBV30
CDR3aa: CAWSNSGRSTDTQYF

len: 16
v_gene: TRBV4-1
CDR3aa: CASSPPNTLSNYGYTF

len: 14
v_gene: TRBV2
CDR3aa: CASSVTGYLREQYF